The entry below describes one T cell receptor (beta chain). These data belong to a study of blood T cell repertoires in COVID-19. Study at large: The study drew acute and convalescent COVID-19 samples from the United States, Italy and Spain. The analysed material was cDNA or gDNA that came from T cells, B-cell-depleted T cells, or PBMCs.

Per the study methods: Estimated nucleated cell counts came from reference gene primer amplification. Sequenced by immunoSEQ multiplex PCR; TCRdb stores in-frame clones only, minus some. Clonal size and the V and J genes are those of that table, whereas D and trimming came from the DNA. Here the sample spans fewer than 130,000 clones, about 80% being singletons. The V end was cut by 7 bases, the J end by 5 bases, with 14 bases between. Germline V lookup: CDR1 SEHNR, CDR2 FQNEAQ (reference sequence). The CDR3 totals 14 residues. Sequencing was done on a sample of peripheral blood. The rearrangement joins TRBV7-9 to TRBJ1-4; unclear D gene. The source is a woman aged 80 or over with acute or convalescent COVID-19. Here the CDR3 DNA reads TGTGCCAGCAACTATCCCAACTCGAATGAAAAACTGTTTTTT. It yields the protein CASNYPNSNEKLFF.